This T cell receptor (beta chain) was recorded in a study of T cells after posttransplantation cyclophosphamide. General observations from the study: TRB overlap between skin or GI tissue T cells and blood was limited. Later post-transplant blood repertoires were often dominated by donor CD8+ memory clones.

A marrow graft followed busulfan-fludarabine conditioning, with cyclophosphamide on days +3 and +4. The germline V gene has CDR1 SGHNT and CDR2 YYREEE (reference sequence). The V gene lost 2 bases and the J gene lost 4 bases, with 12 bases spanning the gap. The length of the CDR3 is 14 residues. Measured with immunoSEQ multiplex PCR; TCRdb has only the in-frame clones, and not every one. The data hold about 42,000 clones, with 90% observed a single time. About this clone itself: Its antigen remains unknown.

The clonotype was recovered from a male patient aged 55 to 69 who received an allogeneic stem cell transplant from a related donor and was CMV-positive. T cells may partly derive from the graft donor. The rearrangement joins TRBV5-4 to TRBJ1-1; no definite D call. The starting material was PBMCs, obtained 60 to 65 days after allogeneic stem cell transplant with posttransplant cyclophosphamide. The CDR3: CASSLSGSSTEAFF. The CDR3 DNA is TGTGCCAGCAGCTTATCGGGTTCAAGCACTGAAGCTTTCTTT. The full variable domain, completed using reference TRBV5-4 and TRBJ1-1, is ETGVTQSPTHLIKTRGQQVTLRCSSQSGHNTVSWYQQALGQGPQFIFQYYREEENGRGNFPPRFSGLQFPNYSSELNVNALELDDSALYLCASSLSGSSTEAFFGQGTRLTVV.